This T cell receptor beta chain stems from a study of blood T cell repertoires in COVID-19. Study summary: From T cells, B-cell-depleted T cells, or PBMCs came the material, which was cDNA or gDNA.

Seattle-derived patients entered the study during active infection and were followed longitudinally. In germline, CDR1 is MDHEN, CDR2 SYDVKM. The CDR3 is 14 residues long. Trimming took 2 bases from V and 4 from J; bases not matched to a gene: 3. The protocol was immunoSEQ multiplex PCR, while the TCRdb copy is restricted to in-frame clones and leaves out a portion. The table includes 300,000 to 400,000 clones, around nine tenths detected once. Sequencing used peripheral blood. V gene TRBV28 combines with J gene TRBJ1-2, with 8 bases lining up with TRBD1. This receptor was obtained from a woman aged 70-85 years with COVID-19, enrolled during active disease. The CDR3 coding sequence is TGTGCCAGCAGTTTAGAACAGGGGGTCTATGGCTACACCTTC. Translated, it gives CASSLEQGVYGYTF.